This T cell receptor beta chain was recovered during a study of cytomegalovirus exposure and HLA in healthy donors. About the study: A preliminary data release comprised 80 million to 95 million unique TCRs obtained from HLA-typed donors. General study findings and limits: Researchers reported in a later analysis that common viral pathogens appeared linked to several top clusters.

This clone was picked up a small number of times. The antigen is unknown. The PCR made use of 60 Vbeta and 13 Jbeta primers. The repertoire was sequenced with immunoSEQ multiplex PCR; TCRdb's copy has only in-frame clones and lacks some. The profile shows around 98,000 clones, about three quarters of them singletons. CDR1 SGHRS and CDR2 YFSETQ come from the germline V gene. The junction had 5 bases not matched to a gene; V was cut back by 4 bases and J by 6 bases. CDR3 size: 13 residues. The sequenced sample was PBMCs. The receptor comes from a human donor in good health. The chain couples TRBV5-1 to TRBJ2-3; 7 nucleotides align to TRBD2. This CDR3 reads CASSPIGGDTQYF. CDR3 nucleotides: TGCGCCAGCAGCCCCATCGGGGGGGATACGCAGTATTTT.